This TCR beta chain was sequenced in a study of shared clonotypes between healthy human individuals. TCRdb's table, derived via immunoSEQ multiplex PCR, lists solely in-frame clones and lacks some. This table holds 2 million to 3 million clones, over 85% found once. Looked up from germline, CDR1 is SNHLY and CDR2 is FYNNEI. This CDR3 spans 13 amino acids. With V trimmed by 4 bases and J by 7 bases, 2 bases remained unmatched. This sequence originates from a man between 18 and 35 years old in good health. Some clones in this sample may be carry-over from other donors' samples. The sample taken for sequencing was naive CD4+ T cells from PBMCs. The subset: CD45RA+ positively selected. The J gene is TRBJ2-2, the V gene TRBV2, with TRBD2 identical over 8 bases. The CDR3 nucleotides are TGTGCCAGCAGTGTAGCGGGAAGCGGGGAGCTGTTTTTT. It codes for CASSVAGSGELFF.